This TCR beta chain was profiled in a study of blood T cell repertoires in COVID-19. This CDR3 spans 12 amino acids. Trimming shortened V by 5 bases and J by 6 bases, and 11 bases separated the two germline ends. Per the germline V gene, CDR1 is SGHTA and CDR2 is FQGNSA. TCRdb's table, derived via immunoSEQ multiplex PCR, lists solely in-frame clones and lacks some. The data hold 250,000 or so clones, with about 80% observed a single time. The receptor was derived from a man in his fifties who had recovered from COVID-19. The sequencing sample was made of PBMCs or T cells enriched from blood (not recorded which). V and J are TRBV7-2 and TRBJ2-7; possibly TRBD1 for D (7 bases). Here the CDR3 reads CASSAGTAEQYF. The CDR3 bases are TGTGCCAGCAGCGCGGGGACAGCCGAGCAGTACTTC.